This TCR beta chain originates from a study of cytomegalovirus exposure and HLA in healthy donors. Looking at the study overall: An early release of data contained approximately 85 million unique TCRs, which came from HLA-typed donors.

V was clipped by 4 bases and J by 7 bases; unmatched bases: 12. The CDR3 covers 16 residues. The germline V gene encodes CDR1 SGHAT and CDR2 FQNNGV. Both 60 Vbeta primers and 13 Jbeta primers went into the PCR. Assay used: immunoSEQ multiplex PCR; TCRdb lists only in-frame clones, some missing. The sample lists 100,000 to 150,000 clones; about 80% were seen once. This clone was counted a single time. This TCR derives from a man aged 30 to 39 in good health and CMV-seropositive. Source material: PBMCs. This chain uses TRBV11-2 with TRBJ2-1; the match to TRBD2 covers 8 bases. As DNA, the CDR3 is TGTGCCAGCAGCTCCCGTGGCAGCGGGAGTTGGAATGAGCAGTTCTTC. Translated, it gives CASSSRGSGSWNEQFF. Using reference TRBV11-2 and TRBJ2-1 for the parts outside the CDR3, the full variable domain is EAGVAQSPRYKIIEKRQSVAFWCNPISGHATLYWYQQILGQGPKLLIQFQNNGVVDDSQLPKDRFSAERLKGVDSTLKIQPAKLEDSAVYLCASSSRGSGSWNEQFFGPGTRLTVL.